The 32 T cell receptor beta chains given below trace back to one sample, sequenced in a study of shared clonotypes between healthy human individuals (dated by TCRdb to 2018 to 2020). The receptor library was made with the immunoSEQ multiplex PCR assay. The table was pulled from immuneACCESS by TCRdb, which kept in-frame rearrangements only. Such tables lose some clones; where checked, under half of the loss comes from unresolved V genes, and the rest has no known cause. The table for this sample lists over 400,000 clones; 78% of them were counted only once. The ten largest clonotypes hold 9.5% to 15% of the sample. The sequenced material came from PBMCs. Receptor source: a woman in her 40s in good health. Some clones in this sample may be carry-over from other donors' samples.

About this clone: Within the sample, other DNA sequences also encode this same CDR3. The V gene is TRBV6-1, the J gene TRBJ1-2; D may be TRBD1 (6 bases). The CDR3 contains 14 residues. V lost 0 bases to trimming and J lost 4 bases, with 9 bases between them. Germline V gene sequence: CDR1 MNHNS, CDR2 SASEGT. The CDR3 loop reads CASSEAGHPYGYTF. The CDR3 region has the DNA TGTGCCAGCAGTGAAGCGGGACATCCCTATGGCTACACCTTC.

Comment on this clone: The same CDR3 arises from other DNA sequences in this sample as well. This rearrangement joins TRBV2 to TRBJ2-1, with D unclear. The ends were cut back, 2 bases at V and 4 bases at J, with 0 bases in the middle. Per germline, CDR1 SNHLY and CDR2 FYNNEI. This CDR3 has 11 amino acids. The CDR3 DNA reads TGTGCCAGCAGTGAATACAATGAGCAGTTCTTC. This gives the protein CASSEYNEQFF.

In nucleotides, the CDR3 is TGTGCCAGCAGCCAGGGACTAGCTCCCGAAGGGGATACGCAGTATTTT. It is translated as CASSQGLAPEGDTQYF. The chain recombines TRBV4-2 with TRBJ2-3; the match to TRBD2 covers 9 bases. The CDR3 has 16 residues. The germline V gene encodes CDR1 LGHNA and CDR2 YNFKEQ. Trimming cost V 3 bases and J 6 bases; bases outside gene matches: 10.

This clone was counted once. V and J are TRBV7-3 and TRBJ2-5, with D possibly being TRBD2 (6 bases). Germline CDR1 reads SGHTA; CDR2 reads FQGTGA. V dropped 5 bases and J dropped 7 bases, with 20 bases sitting between them. The length of the CDR3 is 15 residues. For the CDR3, the DNA is TGTGCCAGCAGCCCGAATGGTGGAGGGGCTACGACCCAGTACTTC. It codes for CASSPNGGGATTQYF.

The chain combines TRBV6-5 with TRBJ2-5; TRBD1 matches 7 bases. The J call is uncertain, as TRBJ2-7 better fits the DNA end. Germline V gives CDR1 MNHEY, CDR2 SVGAGI. The CDR3 is made up of 14 amino acids. The CDR3: CASSSTGASYEQYF. DNA of the CDR3: TGTGCCAGCAGTAGCACAGGGGCGTCCTACGAGCAGTACTTC.

This rearrangement joins TRBV19 to TRBJ2-2; 13 bases map to TRBD2. CDR3 length: 17 amino acids. CDR1 is LNHDA and CDR2 is SQIVND in the germline V gene (reference sequence). The junction had 12 bases not matched to a gene; V was cut back by 6 bases and J by 8 bases. In nucleotides, the CDR3 is TGTGCCAGTAGCACGATACTAGCGGGAGGGCCGCGGGGGGAGCTGTTTTTT. Amino acid sequence: CASSTILAGGPRGELFF.

This rearrangement joins TRBV7-9 to TRBJ1-4; no reliable D call. CDR1 is SEHNR and CDR2 is FQNEAQ in the germline V gene (reference sequence). V was shortened by 1 base and J by 5 bases, with 11 bases between the two germline ends. The CDR3 contains 15 residues. CDR3 in DNA: TGTGCCAGCAGCTTAGTTAGTCGGACGAATGAAAAACTGTTTTTT. Protein sequence: CASSLVSRTNEKLFF.

The CDR3 DNA is TGTGCCAGCAGTGTCCTCGGGCCCGCGGTGGAGACCCAGTACTTC. Amino acids: CASSVLGPAVETQYF. The chain carries TRBV6-1 and TRBJ2-5; D remains ambiguous. This CDR3 has 15 amino acids. Germline V gene lookup returns CDR1 MNHNS and CDR2 SASEGT. V lost 4 bases and J 5 bases, leaving 17 bases between the germline ends.

This clone was seen only once. The rearrangement links TRBV4-2 to TRBJ2-1; D is undetermined. Germline-derived CDR1 and CDR2 are LGHNA and YNFKEQ. This CDR3 contains 16 residues. Trimming took 1 base from V and 3 from J, leaving 13 bases between them. CDR3 in amino acids: CASSQVRGPDYNEQFF. The DNA of the CDR3 is TGTGCCAGCAGCCAAGTTCGAGGACCAGACTACAATGAGCAGTTCTTC.

The chain links TRBV6-1 to TRBJ1-1; no definite D call. From germline, CDR1 is MNHNS and CDR2 SASEGT. Trimming removed 3 bases from V and 7 bases from J, with 12 bases in between. The CDR3 contains 13 residues. CDR3 sequence: CASSERNINEAFF. Written as DNA, the CDR3 is TGTGCCAGCAGTGAGAGAAATATAAATGAAGCTTTCTTT.

The rearrangement uses TRBV21-1 and TRBJ2-2; the table's D gene call, TRBD2, was not cross checked with the DNA. TRBV21-1 is a pseudogene. CDR3 length: 15 residues. CDR3 nucleotides: TGTGCCAGCAGCCTTAGACTAGTTCGGACCGGGGAGCTGTTTTTT. This encodes CASSLRLVRTGELFF.

The chain carries TRBV27 and TRBJ1-2; a weak D match, TRBD1 (6 bases). Germline lookup yields CDR1 MNHEY and CDR2 SMNVEV (reference sequence). This CDR3 has 14 residues. Trimming left V 2 bases short and J 4 bases short, with 11 bases between. CDR3 region: CASSLDRSFYGYTF. Written as DNA, the CDR3 is TGTGCCAGCAGTTTAGACAGGAGCTTCTATGGCTACACCTTC.

Notes on this clone: A far larger clone lies a single base away; this is likely a read error. The V gene is TRBV30, the J gene TRBJ2-5, with D hard to call. This CDR3 spans 12 amino acids. V lost 0 bases and J lost 2, with 4 bases in between. The germline V gene encodes CDR1 GTSNPN and CDR2 SVGIG (reference sequence). This chain's CDR3 is CAWSVHQETQYF. CDR3 in DNA: TGTGCCTGGAGTGTACATCAAGAGACCCAGTACTTC.

The chain carries TRBV6-1 and TRBJ1-2, with D unresolved. CDR1 and CDR2 (germline): MNHNS, SASEGT. V was pared by 4 bases and J by 6 bases, with 15 bases between. The CDR3 is 14 residues long. This CDR3 is CASSGISLFHGYTF. Written as DNA, the CDR3 is TGTGCCAGCAGTGGCATCAGTCTCTTCCATGGCTACACCTTC.

The DNA for the CDR3 is TGTGCCAGCAGTTTCCGGAGAGGGGGAGCGGTCGCAGATACGCAGTATTTT. This encodes CASSFRRGGAVADTQYF. The chain couples TRBV28 to TRBJ2-3; possible D gene TRBD1, 6 bases. Trimming cost V 3 bases and J 4 bases, with 20 bases left between them. The germline V gene encodes CDR1 MDHEN and CDR2 SYDVKM. CDR3 length: 17 amino acids.

Turning to this clone: A much more abundant neighbour one base away suggests this may be a read error. V and J are TRBV5-1 and TRBJ2-2; D gene unclear. The CDR3 is 12 amino acids. Germline CDR1 and CDR2: SGHRS and YFSETQ. V was shortened by 7 bases and J by 6 bases, with 10 bases between the two germline ends. CDR3 DNA: TGCGCCAGCGGCCCTGTTCCCGGGGAGCTGTTTTTT. Translation: CASGPVPGELFF.

This chain uses TRBV7-6 with TRBJ2-2; D possibly corresponds to TRBD2 (5 bases). The CDR3 totals 15 residues. The germline gives CDR1 SGHVS, CDR2 FNYEAQ. V was cut by 5 bases and J by 0 bases, with 10 bases left in between. CDR3 protein: CASSTGLANTGELFF. The CDR3 DNA reads as TGTGCCAGCAGCACCGGACTTGCGAACACCGGGGAGCTGTTTTTT.

The gene calls are TRBV29-1 and TRBJ1-4; 8 positions match TRBD1. V gave up 8 bases and J gave up 8 bases; unmatched junction bases: 10. This CDR3 has 13 residues. Germline lookup yields CDR1 SQVTM and CDR2 ANQGSEA. This CDR3 is CSIAGTGREKLFF. The CDR3, as DNA: TGCAGCATCGCCGGGACAGGTCGCGAAAAACTGTTTTTT.

The DNA of the CDR3 is TGTGCCAGCAGTGAAGGTGCGGGAGAGTACTTC. Encoded protein: CASSEGAGEYF. The rearrangement uses TRBV25-1 and TRBJ2-7, with TRBD2 identical over 7 bases. The CDR3 length is 11 residues. From germline, CDR1 is MGHDK and CDR2 SYGVNS. J gave up 11 bases and V 2 bases, and 3 bases lay outside the gene matches.

The sample holds one count of this clone. The chain carries TRBV10-3 and TRBJ2-7, with 9 bases aligning to TRBD1. This CDR3 comprises 15 residues. V lost 4 bases to trimming and J lost 4 bases; unmatched junction nucleotides: 8. Per germline, CDR1 ENHRY and CDR2 SYGVKD. The CDR3 region is CAISGVGQGGYEQYF. The CDR3 DNA reads as TGTGCCATCAGTGGAGTGGGACAGGGTGGGTACGAGCAGTACTTC.

J is TRBJ2-7 and V is TRBV4-2; D not resolved. There are 14 residues in the CDR3. The germline V and J ends were trimmed by 0 bases and 7 bases, with 13 bases remaining between them. The germline gives CDR1 LGHNA, CDR2 YNFKEQ. CDR3 nucleotides: TGTGCCAGCAGCCAAGATAAGGTAGTGGGTGAGCAGTACTTC. It is translated as CASSQDKVVGEQYF.

In its sample, this clone was seen once. V gene TRBV15 combines with J gene TRBJ1-2; tentatively, D is TRBD1 (6 bases). There are 13 residues in the CDR3. Deletions cut 1 base from V and 6 bases from J, with 9 bases between. Per the germline V gene, CDR1 is LNHNV and CDR2 is YYDKDF (reference sequence). Here the CDR3 reads CATSRVGANGYTF. The CDR3 DNA sequence: TGTGCCACCAGCAGAGTGGGGGCGAATGGCTACACCTTC.

For this clone: This specimen includes other DNA sequences encoding the same CDR3. CDR3 DNA: TGTGCCAGCAGGCCGACAGGCAGCTATGGCTACACCTTC. The encoded protein is CASRPTGSYGYTF. The gene calls are TRBV27 and TRBJ1-2; maybe TRBD1 (6 bases). V was cut by 6 bases and J by 4 bases, with 12 bases left in between. CDR3 length: 13 residues. CDR1 and CDR2 (germline): MNHEY, SMNVEV (reference sequence).

The gene calls are TRBV14 and TRBJ2-7; D gene unclear. V was clipped by 0 bases and J by 5 bases, with 11 bases between them. The germline V gene has CDR1 SGHDN and CDR2 FVKESK. The CDR3 contains 14 residues. Here the CDR3 reads CASSQEDRAHEQYF. CDR3 nucleotide sequence: TGTGCCAGCAGCCAAGAGGATAGGGCTCACGAGCAGTACTTC.

As regards this clone: This specimen includes other DNA sequences encoding the same CDR3. The chain uses TRBV11-3 and TRBJ2-3; D may be TRBD2 (6 bases). V was trimmed by 1 base and J by 1 base, leaving 6 bases between them. The CDR3 has 14 residues. Germline CDR1 SGHNT, CDR2 YENEEA. As DNA, the CDR3 is TGTGCCAGCAGCTTAGGGAGGGGCACAGATACGCAGTATTTT. This gives the protein CASSLGRGTDTQYF.

On this clone: The same CDR3 can be traced to other DNA sequences in this sample. J is TRBJ2-1 and V is TRBV6-5; unclear D gene. Looked up from germline, CDR1 is MNHEY and CDR2 is SVGAGI. With 2 bases removed from V and 9 bases from J, the gap between germline ends came to 5 bases. The CDR3 runs 11 residues. The CDR3 region is CASSYGGEQFF. CDR3 nucleotides: TGTGCCAGCAGTTACGGCGGTGAGCAGTTCTTC.

The V and J genes are TRBV4-2 and TRBJ1-1; D gene ambiguous. The CDR3 runs 15 residues. V lost 4 bases and J 4 bases, leaving 16 bases between the germline ends. CDR1 and CDR2 from the germline V gene are LGHNA and YNFKEQ. CDR3 amino acids: CASSLKRVEVTEAFF. CDR3 in DNA: TGTGCCAGCAGCCTCAAGAGGGTTGAGGTCACTGAAGCTTTCTTT.

The chain is built from TRBV27 and TRBJ2-7; weak D call: TRBD2 (6 bases). The CDR3 loop spans 18 amino acids. Germline V gives CDR1 MNHEY, CDR2 SMNVEV (reference sequence). V shed 2 bases and J shed 5 bases, with 25 bases lying between them. The CDR3 loop reads CASSLRSAGRRVRNEQYF. The CDR3 coding sequence is TGTGCCAGCAGTTTACGTTCGGCGGGGAGAAGGGTTAGGAACGAGCAGTACTTC.

The chain links TRBV5-1 to TRBJ2-3; D perhaps matches TRBD1 (6 bases). This CDR3 comprises 16 residues. The ends were cut back, 7 bases at V and 2 bases at J, with 20 bases in the middle. CDR1 is SGHRS and CDR2 is YFSETQ in the germline V gene. The CDR3: CASGLDSLVDTDTQYF. In nucleotides, the CDR3 is TGCGCCAGCGGCCTGGACAGCCTAGTAGACACAGATACGCAGTATTTT.

This clone appeared a single time. The chain has TRBV30 and TRBJ1-5; 7 bases are a match to TRBD1. Per the germline V gene, CDR1 is GTSNPN and CDR2 is SVGIG (reference sequence). With V trimmed by 2 bases and J by 2 bases, 3 bases remained unmatched. The CDR3 is 14 amino acids. The CDR3 sequence is CAWSPGGGNQPQHF. The DNA of the CDR3 is TGTGCCTGGAGTCCAGGGGGGGGCAATCAGCCCCAGCATTTT.

The gene calls are TRBV5-1 and TRBJ1-2; D might be TRBD1 (6 bases). The germline V gene has CDR1 SGHRS and CDR2 YFSETQ. V lost 3 bases to trimming and J lost 8 bases, with 23 bases between them. The CDR3 runs to 16 residues. CDR3 sequence: CASSWGSYRESEGYTF. In DNA form, the CDR3 reads TGCGCCAGCAGCTGGGGAAGTTACAGGGAGAGTGAGGGCTACACCTTC.

On this clone itself: At one of its ends the junction is not consistent with the germline gene, which may arise from a read error. In DNA, the CDR3 is TGTGCCAGCAGCGAAGGAGCAACTAATGAAAAACTGTTTTTT. Residues: CASSEGATNEKLFF. The chain links TRBV6-1 to TRBJ1-4, with D unclear. Germline-derived CDR1 and CDR2 are MNHNS and SASEGT. The CDR3 has 14 residues.